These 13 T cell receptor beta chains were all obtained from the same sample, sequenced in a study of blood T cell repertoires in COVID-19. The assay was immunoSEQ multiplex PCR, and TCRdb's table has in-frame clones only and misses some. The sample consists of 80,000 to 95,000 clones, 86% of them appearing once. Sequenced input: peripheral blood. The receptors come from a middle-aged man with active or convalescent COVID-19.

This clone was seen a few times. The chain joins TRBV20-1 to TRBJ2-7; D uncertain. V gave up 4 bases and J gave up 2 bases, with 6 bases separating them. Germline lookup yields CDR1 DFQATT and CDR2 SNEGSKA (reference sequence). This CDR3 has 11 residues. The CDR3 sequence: CSANTAYEQYF. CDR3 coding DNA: TGCAGTGCTAATACGGCCTACGAGCAGTACTTC.

For the CDR3, the DNA is TGTGCCAGCAGTATGAGGGGGAGTTCACCCCTCCACTTT. Translating it yields CASSMRGSSPLHF. The rearrangement links TRBV6-5 to TRBJ1-6; D perhaps matches TRBD1 (6 bases). The CDR3 length is 13 residues. With 5 bases removed from V and 9 bases from J, the gap between germline ends came to 11 bases. Germline V gives CDR1 MNHEY, CDR2 SVGAGI.

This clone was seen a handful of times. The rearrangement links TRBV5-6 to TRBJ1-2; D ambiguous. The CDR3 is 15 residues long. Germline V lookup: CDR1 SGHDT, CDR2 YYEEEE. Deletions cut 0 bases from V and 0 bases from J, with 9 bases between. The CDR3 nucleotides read TGTGCCAGCAGCTTGGATGTGGGAGCTAACTATGGCTACACCTTC. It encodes CASSLDVGANYGYTF.

Written as DNA, the CDR3 is TGTGCCAGCAGCCCCAAGGGAGATCAGCCCCAGCATTTT. Translation: CASSPKGDQPQHF. The chain links TRBV7-2 to TRBJ1-5, with D unresolved. The CDR3 sequence is 13 residues long. The germline V gene has CDR1 SGHTA and CDR2 FQGNSA. Trimming pared 5 bases from V and 5 bases from J, leaving 10 bases between.

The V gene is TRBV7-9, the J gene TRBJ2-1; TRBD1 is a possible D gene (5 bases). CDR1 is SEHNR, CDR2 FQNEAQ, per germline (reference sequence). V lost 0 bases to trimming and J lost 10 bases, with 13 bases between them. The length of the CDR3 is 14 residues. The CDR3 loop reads CASSLAGDRAEQFF. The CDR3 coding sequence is TGTGCCAGCAGCTTAGCGGGTGACAGAGCCGAGCAGTTCTTC.

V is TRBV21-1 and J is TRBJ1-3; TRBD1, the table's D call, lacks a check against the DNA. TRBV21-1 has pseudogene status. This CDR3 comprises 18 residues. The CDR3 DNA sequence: TGTGCCAGCAGCAAAGATAGGACAGGGTCTTTCTGTGGAAACACCATATATTTT. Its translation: CASSKDRTGSFCGNTIYF.

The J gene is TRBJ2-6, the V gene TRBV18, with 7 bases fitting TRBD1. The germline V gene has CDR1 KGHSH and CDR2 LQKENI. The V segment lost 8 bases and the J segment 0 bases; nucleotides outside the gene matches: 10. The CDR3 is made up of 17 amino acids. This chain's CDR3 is CASVPRQGPSGANVLTF. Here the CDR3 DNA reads TGTGCCAGCGTCCCGCGACAGGGCCCCTCTGGGGCCAACGTCCTGACTTTC.

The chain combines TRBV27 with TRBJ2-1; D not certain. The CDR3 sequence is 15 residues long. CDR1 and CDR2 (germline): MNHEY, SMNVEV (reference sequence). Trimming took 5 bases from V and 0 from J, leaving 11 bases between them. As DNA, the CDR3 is TGTGCCAGCAGTAACTTATTCTTCTCCTACAATGAGCAGTTCTTC. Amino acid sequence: CASSNLFFSYNEQFF.

CDR3 bases: TGTGCCAGCAGTGAGCCGGGACAGGTTAATGAAAAACTGTTTTTT. Translating it yields CASSEPGQVNEKLFF. V usage is TRBV6-1 and J usage is TRBJ1-4; 8 nucleotides line up with TRBD1. Unmatched junction bases numbered 4, after V lost 3 bases and J lost 4 bases. CDR3 length equals 15 residues. The germline gives CDR1 MNHNS, CDR2 SASEGT.

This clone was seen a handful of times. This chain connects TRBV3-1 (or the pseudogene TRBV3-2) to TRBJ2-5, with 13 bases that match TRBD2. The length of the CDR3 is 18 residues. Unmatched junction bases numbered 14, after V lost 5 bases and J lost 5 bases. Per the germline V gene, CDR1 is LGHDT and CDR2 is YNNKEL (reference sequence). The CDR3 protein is CASSTRLAGGLVGETQYF. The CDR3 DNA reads TGTGCCAGCAGCACCCGACTAGCGGGAGGATTGGTCGGGGAGACCCAGTACTTC.

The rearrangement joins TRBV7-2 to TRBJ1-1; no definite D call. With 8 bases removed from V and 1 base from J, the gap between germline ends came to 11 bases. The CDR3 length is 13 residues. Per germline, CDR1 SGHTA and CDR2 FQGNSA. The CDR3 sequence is CASAPRRNTEAFF. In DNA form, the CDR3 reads TGTGCCAGCGCTCCCCGTAGGAACACTGAAGCTTTCTTT. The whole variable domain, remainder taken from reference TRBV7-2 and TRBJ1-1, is GAGVSQSPSNKVTEKGKDVELRCDPISGHTALYWYRQSLGQGLEFLIYFQGNSAPDKSGLPSDRFSAERTGGSVSTLTIQRTQQEDSAVYLCASAPRRNTEAFFGQGTRLTVV.

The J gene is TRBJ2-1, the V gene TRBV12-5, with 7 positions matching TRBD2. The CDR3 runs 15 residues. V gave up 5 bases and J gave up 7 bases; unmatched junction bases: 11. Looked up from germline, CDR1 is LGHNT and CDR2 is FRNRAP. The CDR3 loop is CASGRGLGGVNEQFF. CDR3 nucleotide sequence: TGTGCTAGTGGTCGCGGCCTGGGGGGGGTAAATGAGCAGTTCTTC. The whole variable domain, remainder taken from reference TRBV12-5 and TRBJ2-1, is DARVTQTPRHKVTEMGQEVTMRCQPILGHNTVFWYRQTMMQGLELLAYFRNRAPLDDSGMPKDRFSAEMPDATLATLKIQPSEPRDSAVYFCASGRGLGGVNEQFFGPGTRLTVL.

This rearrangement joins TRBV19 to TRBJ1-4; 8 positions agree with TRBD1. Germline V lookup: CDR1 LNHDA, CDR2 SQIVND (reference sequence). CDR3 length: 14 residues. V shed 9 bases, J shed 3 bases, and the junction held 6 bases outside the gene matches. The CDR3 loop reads CASSAGGANEKLFF. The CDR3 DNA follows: TGTGCCAGCAGCGCAGGGGGCGCTAATGAAAAACTGTTTTTT.